The 23 T cell receptor beta chains given below trace back to one sample, sequenced in a study of response to subunit inactivated influenza vaccine. TCRdb processed the RT-PCR reads anew with MiXCR; each CDR3 protein has one entry. In the table there are roughly 620,000 distinct CDR3 sequences, roughly 12% of which are singletons. Another study also made use of these data, one on T cells expressing NK-cell markers. That paper notes: TCR beta cDNA was made by 5'RACE template switching with UMIs.

The sequencing here drew on PBMCs from blood, taken on the day of vaccination. All receptors derive from a man aged 45-60 years who received an inactivated influenza vaccine.

This chain connects TRBV7-8 to TRBJ2-4; perhaps TRBD2 as D (5 bases). Germline lookup yields CDR1 SGHVS and CDR2 FQNEAQ. The CDR3 covers 15 residues. V shed 5 bases and J shed 6 bases, with 17 bases lying between them. The CDR3 DNA is TGTGCCAGCAGCCCGACGAGCGGCACAAGAAACATTCAGTACTTC. Its protein product is CASSPTSGTRNIQYF.

This clonotype has more than one count but fewer than ten. J is TRBJ2-7 and V is TRBV5-1; 9 bases line up with TRBD1. The CDR3 covers 15 residues. V lost 2 bases, J lost 2 bases, and 5 bases stayed unmatched. In germline, CDR1 is SGHRS, CDR2 YFSETQ. This CDR3 is CASSFNRGHPYEQYF. In DNA form, the CDR3 reads TGCGCCAGCAGCTTCAACAGGGGGCACCCCTACGAGCAGTACTTC.

The V call is TRBV14, the J call TRBJ2-5; a possible D gene is TRBD2 (5 bases). Trimming cost V 3 bases and J 0 bases, with 8 bases left between them. The CDR3 length is 14 residues. The germline gives CDR1 SGHDN, CDR2 FVKESK. The CDR3 bases are TGTGCCAGCAGCCACGGACTTTACCAAGAGACCCAGTACTTC. Its protein product is CASSHGLYQETQYF.

This clonotype has more than one count but fewer than ten. The CDR3 bases are TGCAGTGCCGAGGGACAGGGGAACACAGATACGCAGTATTTT. It encodes CSAEGQGNTDTQYF. The chain couples TRBV20-1 to TRBJ2-3, with TRBD1 matching 10 bases. CDR3 length: 14 amino acids. The germline CDR1 and CDR2 sequences are DFQATT and SNEGSKA (reference sequence). J was trimmed by 2 bases and V by 6 bases; bases with no gene match: 5.

This clonotype has at least ten counts. This rearrangement joins TRBV29-1 to TRBJ2-2, with a possible D match to TRBD1 (5 bases). Germline V gene data show CDR1 as SQVTM and CDR2 as ANQGSEA. The CDR3 totals 13 residues. Trimming cost V 5 bases and J 1 base, with 8 bases left between them. CDR3 residues: CSVPDKNTGELFF. CDR3 sequence (DNA): TGCAGCGTTCCGGACAAGAACACCGGGGAGCTGTTTTTT.

A note on this clonotype: It may be a read error: a sequence one base away is much more abundant. The chain is built from TRBV5-1 and TRBJ2-1, with D hard to call. The CDR3 totals 16 residues. From germline, CDR1 is SGHRS and CDR2 YFSETQ. The CDR3 here is CASSGTAMSSYNVQFF. CDR3 bases: TGCGCCAGCAGCGGTACAGCTATGAGCTCCTACAATGTGCAGTTCTTC.

This clonotype was recorded a few times. The chain links TRBV11-2 to TRBJ2-7; 7 positions agree with TRBD1. The ends lost 10 bases at V and 6 bases at J; junction bases unmatched: 12. This CDR3 has 13 residues. Germline CDR1 reads SGHAT; CDR2 reads FQNNGV. The CDR3 DNA sequence: TGTGCCACATTGGGCGACAGGGCGCCCGAGCAGTACTTC. Translation: CATLGDRAPEQYF.

V usage is TRBV12-3 or TRBV12-4 and J usage is TRBJ1-4; D not resolved. V was cut by 1 base and J by 3 bases, with 12 bases left in between. The CDR3 length is 16 residues. The CDR3 DNA is TGTGCCAGCAGTTTAGGTCTGGCAGCTCCTAATGAAAAACTGTTTTTT. This translates into CASSLGLAAPNEKLFF.

This clonotype was seen at least ten times. The chain employs TRBV6-1 and TRBJ2-2; 10 nucleotides align to TRBD1. Germline assignment: CDR1 MNHNS and CDR2 SASEGT. The CDR3 covers 14 residues. J was trimmed by 4 bases and V by 6 bases; bases with no gene match: 2. The DNA of the CDR3 is TGTGCCAGCAGGACAGGGGGCCCCACCGGGGAGCTGTTTTTT. It translates to CASRTGGPTGELFF.

In DNA form, the CDR3 reads TGTGCCATCAGTCCGAGGCCAGGGAGTAACAATGAGCAGTTCTTC. Its translation: CAISPRPGSNNEQFF. The chain uses TRBV10-3 and TRBJ2-1, with D perhaps matching TRBD1 or TRBD2 (5 bases each). From germline, CDR1 is ENHRY and CDR2 SYGVKD. This CDR3 is 15 amino acids long. Trimming took 5 bases from V and 5 from J, leaving 16 bases between them.

This clonotype has a handful of counts. The gene calls are TRBV7-6 and TRBJ2-2; TRBD2 aligns across 9 bases. The CDR3 totals 17 residues. Germline assignment: CDR1 SGHVS and CDR2 FNYEAQ. The junction had 8 bases not matched to a gene; V was cut back by 1 base and J by 5 bases. The chain's CDR3 is CASSLEAGGSFTGELFF. DNA of the CDR3: TGTGCCAGCAGCTTAGAGGCGGGGGGGAGTTTTACCGGGGAGCTGTTTTTT.

In regard to this clonotype: This could be a read error, since a much larger clone is one nucleotide away. The rearrangement joins TRBV29-1 to TRBJ2-7; D not resolved. The V and J ends lost 2 bases and 3 bases respectively, with 17 bases between them. The CDR3 totals 15 residues. The germline V gene has CDR1 SQVTM and CDR2 ANQGSEA. CDR3 loop: CSVENLSGPRYEQYF. Written as DNA, the CDR3 is TGCAGCGTTGAAAATTTGTCAGGTCCACGCTACGAGCAGTACTTC.

This clonotype was counted many times. The DNA for the CDR3 is TGCGCCAGCAGACCCGAACAAAACAATGAGCAGTTCTTC. As protein: CASRPEQNNEQFF. The chain joins TRBV5-1 to TRBJ2-1; no clear D gene. Germline V gene lookup returns CDR1 SGHRS and CDR2 YFSETQ. The CDR3 sequence is 13 residues long. The ends were cut back, 5 bases at V and 5 bases at J, with 11 bases in the middle.

This clonotype has more than one count but fewer than ten. The chain carries TRBV5-1 and TRBJ2-7; the D is unclear. In germline, CDR1 is SGHRS, CDR2 YFSETQ. CDR3 length: 14 amino acids. Between the trimmed V and J ends, which lost 4 bases and 0 bases, there was a span of 11 bases. This CDR3 reads CASSIKPTSYEQYF. CDR3 DNA sequence: TGCGCCAGCAGCATCAAACCTACCTCCTACGAGCAGTACTTC.

Here the CDR3 reads CASSVGAGLNTGELFF. CDR3 in DNA: TGTGCCAGCAGCGTAGGGGCAGGTTTGAACACCGGGGAGCTGTTTTTT. The rearrangement joins TRBV9 to TRBJ2-2; D unresolved. CDR1 SGDLS and CDR2 YYNGEE come from the germline V gene. V lost 0 bases to trimming and J lost 1 base, with 10 bases between them. The CDR3 has 16 residues.

Comment on this clonotype: A read error may explain this, as a much larger clone is one base away. CDR3 coding DNA: TGCGCCAGCGGCCCAGGATCAAATGAGCAGTTCTTC. Its translation: CASGPGSNEQFF. The V call is TRBV5-1, the J call TRBJ2-1; D remains ambiguous. Trimming cost V 7 bases and J 7 bases, with 12 bases left between them. This CDR3 is built from 12 residues. Germline values: CDR1 SGHRS, CDR2 YFSETQ.

The chain links TRBV12-3 or TRBV12-4 to TRBJ2-3, with 9 positions matching TRBD2. The CDR3 contains 15 residues. Trimming took 4 bases from V and 4 from J; bases not matched to a gene: 6. The CDR3 nucleotides read TGTGCCAGCAGTTCGGCGGGGGGGCGGTCAGATACGCAGTATTTT. Translated, it gives CASSSAGGRSDTQYF.

This clonotype has more than one count but fewer than ten. The genes are TRBV9 and TRBJ1-2; tentative D call: TRBD1 (6 bases). Trimming left V 0 bases short and J 4 bases short, with 16 bases between. Germline lookup yields CDR1 SGDLS and CDR2 YYNGEE. CDR3 size: 16 residues. The chain's CDR3 is CASSVAQQGPGYGYTF. CDR3 DNA sequence: TGTGCCAGCAGCGTAGCCCAACAGGGTCCTGGCTATGGCTACACCTTC.

The rearrangement uses TRBV6-2 or TRBV6-3 and TRBJ1-5; 7 bases fit TRBD1. V trimming: 7 bases; J trimming: 7 bases; junction bases outside the gene matches: 7. Looked up from germline, CDR1 is MNHEY and CDR2 is SVGEGT. There are 13 residues in the CDR3. The CDR3 sequence is CASTWDSAQPQHF. The CDR3 coding sequence is TGTGCCAGCACCTGGGACAGTGCGCAGCCCCAGCATTTT.

The chain recombines TRBV20-1 with TRBJ2-1; TRBD2 aligns across 7 bases. The CDR3 runs to 16 residues. Trimming cost V 6 bases and J 4 bases; bases outside gene matches: 15. Germline CDR1 is DFQATT and CDR2 is SNEGSKA (reference sequence). The CDR3 spells CSAPLSGTNRYNEQFF. In nucleotides, the CDR3 is TGCAGTGCCCCCTTATCCGGGACTAACCGTTACAATGAGCAGTTCTTC.

The genes are TRBV14 and TRBJ2-3; 7 bases map to TRBD2. Germline values: CDR1 SGHDN, CDR2 FVKESK. The CDR3 extends over 14 amino acids. V trimming: 0 bases; J trimming: 5 bases; junction bases outside the gene matches: 2. The CDR3 region has the DNA TGTGCCAGCAGCCAAGATTGGGAGGGAGATACGCAGTATTTT. Its protein is CASSQDWEGDTQYF. Variable domain in full (rest from reference TRBV14 and TRBJ2-3): EAGVTQFPSHSVIEKGQTVTLRCDPISGHDNLYWYRRVMGKEIKFLLHFVKESKQDESGMPNNRFLAERTGGTYSTLKVQPAELEDSGVYFCASSQDWEGDTQYFGPGTRLTVL.

This clonotype was observed many times. The chain has TRBV7-9 and TRBJ2-5, with D unresolved. Trimming removed 8 bases at V and 2 bases at J, with 6 bases between. The V gene's germline CDR1 is SEHNR and CDR2 FQNEAQ (reference sequence). This CDR3 comprises 11 residues. In DNA form, the CDR3 reads TGTGCCAGCGGTCGTCAAGAGACCCAGTACTTC. Its translation is CASGRQETQYF.

This clonotype was counted a few times. This chain links TRBV24-1 with TRBJ2-1, with a tentative D call TRBD1 (6 bases). This CDR3 has 15 residues. Trimming cost V 6 bases and J 2 bases, with 13 bases left between them. Per germline, CDR1 KGHDR and CDR2 SFDVKD. Written as DNA, the CDR3 is TGTGCCACCAGTACCCTTGACAGGCCCTACAATGAGCAGTTCTTC. Its translation: CATSTLDRPYNEQFF.